This is a list of T cell receptor beta chains from one sample in a study of blood T cell repertoires in COVID-19. Clones were read by immunoSEQ multiplex PCR, and TCRdb kept only the in-frame ones, dropping some. The sample lists approximately 94,000 clones, roughly nine tenths seen once, with around 6.9% in the top ten. The sequencing sample was made of peripheral blood. These receptors originate from a man aged 25 to 45 in a cohort sampled during active COVID-19. The CDR3 runs from the conserved cysteine through the conserved F or W. The D gene is left open where the match is weak. Clone sizes are given selectively: once, few, many, or a class where the clone is expanded.

V gene: TRBV30; clone size: few; J gene: TRBJ2-3; D gene: TRBD1; CDR3 DNA: TGTGCCTGGAGTGTACTCCACCTCGACAGGGTGGATACGCAGTATTTT; CDR3 protein: CAWSVLHLDRVDTQYF
V gene: TRBV5-8; clone size: NA; J gene: TRBJ2-3; D gene: NA; CDR3 DNA: TGTGCCAGCAGCGTACCGGGAGGCACAGATACGCAGTATTTT; CDR3 protein: CASSVPGGTDTQYF
V gene: TRBV3-1/TRBV3-2; clone size: few; J gene: TRBJ1-6; D gene: NA; CDR3 DNA: TGTGCCAGCAGCCACCTGGGACAACAGGCAATCTATTCCTATAATTCACCCCTCCACTTT; CDR3 protein: CASSHLGQQAIYSYNSPLHF
V gene: TRBV6-1; clone size: once; J gene: TRBJ1-2; D gene: TRBD1; CDR3 DNA: TGTGCCAGCAGTGAGGGACAGAAAAGCTATGGCTACACCTTC; CDR3 protein: CASSEGQKSYGYTF
V gene: TRBV12-3/TRBV12-4; clone size: NA; J gene: TRBJ2-5; D gene: NA; CDR3 DNA: TGTGCCAGCAGTCTAATGTACCAAGAGACCCAGTACTTC; CDR3 protein: CASSLMYQETQYF
V gene: TRBV28; clone size: NA; J gene: TRBJ2-5; D gene: NA; CDR3 DNA: TGTGCCAGCAGTCCGCTTACAGGGAACCAAGAGACCCAGTACTTC; CDR3 protein: CASSPLTGNQETQYF
V gene: TRBV5-1; clone size: NA; J gene: TRBJ1-1; D gene: TRBD1; CDR3 DNA: TGCGCCAGCGGACACTCGGGACAGATGAACACTGAAGCTTTCTTT; CDR3 protein: CASGHSGQMNTEAFF
V gene: TRBV11-2; clone size: NA; J gene: TRBJ2-7; D gene: NA; CDR3 DNA: TGTGCCAGCAGCTTAGTTCATGGGGCAATCGGCTACGAGCAGTACTTC; CDR3 protein: CASSLVHGAIGYEQYF
V gene: TRBV5-1; clone size: NA; J gene: TRBJ2-1; D gene: TRBD2; CDR3 DNA: TGCGCCAGCAGTCCACAACCGCTAGCGGGGAGTGGGAATGAGCAGTTCTTC; CDR3 protein: CASSPQPLAGSGNEQFF
V gene: TRBV6-5; clone size: NA; J gene: TRBJ1-2; D gene: NA; CDR3 DNA: TGTGCCAGCAGAACCGACAGATATGGCTACACCTTC; CDR3 protein: CASRTDRYGYTF
V gene: TRBV19; clone size: NA; J gene: TRBJ2-5; D gene: NA; CDR3 DNA: TGTGCCAGTAGGCGATCCAGGGTGGTTTCAGAGACCCAGTACTTC; CDR3 protein: CASRRSRVVSETQYF
V gene: TRBV5-1; clone size: NA; J gene: TRBJ2-5; D gene: NA; CDR3 DNA: TGCGCCAGCAGCTTGGAACCTACCAGCGGAGAGACCCAGTACTTC; CDR3 protein: CASSLEPTSGETQYF
V gene: TRBV3-1/TRBV3-2; clone size: NA; J gene: TRBJ2-1; D gene: NA; CDR3 DNA: TGTGCCAGCAGCCAACTGTACAATGAGCAGTTCTTC; CDR3 protein: CASSQLYNEQFF
V gene: TRBV2; clone size: NA; J gene: TRBJ2-7; D gene: TRBD1; CDR3 DNA: TGTGCCAGCAGTGATTCCGAGACAGGGACCTACGAGCAGTACTTC; CDR3 protein: CASSDSETGTYEQYF
V gene: TRBV7-3; clone size: NA; J gene: TRBJ1-1; D gene: TRBD1; CDR3 DNA: TGTGCCAGCAGCTTAAAAAGGGGGGACAGTTACATGAACACTGAAGCTTTCTTT; CDR3 protein: CASSLKRGDSYMNTEAFF
V gene: TRBV18; clone size: once; J gene: TRBJ2-5; D gene: NA; CDR3 DNA: TGTGCCAGCTCACCACCGCTGGGCGAAGAGACCCAGTACTTC; CDR3 protein: CASSPPLGEETQYF
V gene: TRBV5-6; clone size: NA; J gene: TRBJ2-1; D gene: TRBD2; CDR3 DNA: TGTGCCAGCAGCTTGGGTAGCGGGGGGGCCTACAATGAGCAGTTCTTC; CDR3 protein: CASSLGSGGAYNEQFF
V gene: TRBV12-5; clone size: NA; J gene: TRBJ1-5; D gene: NA; CDR3 DNA: TGTGCTAGTGGTCAAGGACAGAGGAATCAGCCCCAGCATTTT; CDR3 protein: CASGQGQRNQPQHF
V gene: TRBV19; clone size: NA; J gene: TRBJ1-1; D gene: NA; CDR3 DNA: TGTGCCAGTAGTATAAGAGCGAACACTGAAGCTTTCTTT; CDR3 protein: CASSIRANTEAFF
V gene: TRBV19; clone size: few; J gene: TRBJ1-2; D gene: TRBD1; CDR3 DNA: TGTGCCAGTAGCAAGGACAGGGAGAGGTATGGCTACACCTTC; CDR3 protein: CASSKDRERYGYTF
V gene: TRBV21-1; clone size: NA; J gene: TRBJ2-5; D gene: NA; CDR3 DNA: TGTGCCAGCAGCAGAGGGACTAGCGGGGAGGAGACCCAGTACTTC; CDR3 protein: CASSRGTSGEETQYF
V gene: TRBV21-1; clone size: NA; J gene: TRBJ2-6; D gene: NA; CDR3 DNA: TGTGCCAGCAGCAAAGCCGACAGGCACTTAAGTTCTGGGGCCAACGTCCTGACTTTC; CDR3 protein: CASSKADRHLSSGANVLTF
V gene: TRBV4-2; clone size: NA; J gene: TRBJ2-7; D gene: NA; CDR3 DNA: TGTGCCAGCAGCCAAGATGGGACACCCTACGAGCAGTACTTC; CDR3 protein: CASSQDGTPYEQYF
V gene: TRBV6-5; clone size: once; J gene: TRBJ2-7; D gene: NA; CDR3 DNA: TGTGCCAGCAGTAGGGACTGGTCGGCTTCCTACGAGCAGTACTTC; CDR3 protein: CASSRDWSASYEQYF
V gene: TRBV6-5; clone size: NA; J gene: TRBJ1-2; D gene: NA; CDR3 DNA: TGTGCCAGCAGACACAGGTCTGATGGCTACACCTTC; CDR3 protein: CASRHRSDGYTF
V gene: TRBV10-3; clone size: NA; J gene: TRBJ2-1; D gene: TRBD2; CDR3 DNA: TGTGCCATCAGTGCAGCGGGGGGACTCTCCTACAATGAGCAGTTCTTC; CDR3 protein: CAISAAGGLSYNEQFF
V gene: TRBV4-1; clone size: NA; J gene: TRBJ2-7; D gene: TRBD1; CDR3 DNA: TGCGCCAGCAGCCAAGAAGATAGGGGGCCCTCCACGAGCTCCTACGAGCAGTACTTC; CDR3 protein: CASSQEDRGPSTSSYEQYF
V gene: TRBV2; clone size: NA; J gene: TRBJ1-1; D gene: NA; CDR3 DNA: TGTGCCAGCGCAGGTAAACGGGGCACTGAAGCTTTCTTT; CDR3 protein: CASAGKRGTEAFF
V gene: TRBV2; clone size: NA; J gene: TRBJ2-5; D gene: NA; CDR3 DNA: TGTGCCAGCCGGAGGTGGGTTCAAGAGACCCAGTACTTC; CDR3 protein: CASRRWVQETQYF
V gene: TRBV19; clone size: NA; J gene: TRBJ2-2; D gene: TRBD1; CDR3 DNA: TGTGCCAGTAGTATGACAGGGTATACCGGGGAGCTGTTTTTT; CDR3 protein: CASSMTGYTGELFF
V gene: TRBV19; clone size: NA; J gene: TRBJ2-2; D gene: TRBD1; CDR3 DNA: TGTGCCTCTAGGGGGCAATCGAACACCGGGGAGCTGTTTTTT; CDR3 protein: CASRGQSNTGELFF
V gene: TRBV11-2; clone size: NA; J gene: TRBJ2-3; D gene: NA; CDR3 DNA: TGTGCCAGCAGCTTAGAGCCAGGGTTACGCACAGATACGCAGTATTTT; CDR3 protein: CASSLEPGLRTDTQYF
V gene: TRBV27; clone size: NA; J gene: TRBJ2-7; D gene: TRBD1; CDR3 DNA: TGTGCCAGCAGTCCCGGGACAGGGGGTTTGGACGAGCAGTACTTC; CDR3 protein: CASSPGTGGLDEQYF
V gene: TRBV19; clone size: NA; J gene: TRBJ1-6; D gene: NA; CDR3 DNA: TGTGCCAGTACCGCGGGGCAAAAGGGTAATTCACCCCTCCACTTT; CDR3 protein: CASTAGQKGNSPLHF
V gene: TRBV7-2; clone size: NA; J gene: TRBJ1-3; D gene: NA; CDR3 DNA: TGTGCCAGCAGCTTAGCCGTCACATCTGGAAACACCATATATTTT; CDR3 protein: CASSLAVTSGNTIYF
V gene: TRBV10-1; clone size: NA; J gene: TRBJ2-2; D gene: NA; CDR3 DNA: TGCGCCACTCGGGACTTCGACACCGGGGAGCTGTTTTTT; CDR3 protein: CATRDFDTGELFF
V gene: TRBV19; clone size: once; J gene: TRBJ2-7; D gene: TRBD1; CDR3 DNA: TGTGCCAGTAGTATGGAGACAGGGGGCTCCTACGAGCAGTACTTC; CDR3 protein: CASSMETGGSYEQYF
V gene: TRBV7-9; clone size: NA; J gene: TRBJ1-4; D gene: NA; CDR3 DNA: TGTGCCAGCAGCCGGGGTGATAATGAAAAACTGTTTTTT; CDR3 protein: CASSRGDNEKLFF
V gene: TRBV11-2; clone size: NA; J gene: TRBJ2-7; D gene: NA; CDR3 DNA: TGTGCCAGCAGCTTAGCTGCAGGGTCAGCGAGGAGCTCCTACGAGCAGTACTTC; CDR3 protein: CASSLAAGSARSSYEQYF
V gene: TRBV18; clone size: NA; J gene: TRBJ1-2; D gene: TRBD1; CDR3 DNA: TGTGCCAGCTCACCGGGGACAGGGGTTGACTATGGCTACACCTTC; CDR3 protein: CASSPGTGVDYGYTF
V gene: TRBV5-5; clone size: NA; J gene: TRBJ2-7; D gene: TRBD2; CDR3 DNA: TGTGCCAGCAGCCACGGGACTAGCGGGTACGAGCAGTACTTC; CDR3 protein: CASSHGTSGYEQYF
V gene: TRBV4-1; clone size: NA; J gene: TRBJ2-3; D gene: TRBD2; CDR3 DNA: TGCGCCAGCAGCCCTAGCGGGGGACCCACAGATACGCAGTATTTT; CDR3 protein: CASSPSGGPTDTQYF
V gene: TRBV29-1; clone size: NA; J gene: TRBJ2-3; D gene: TRBD2; CDR3 DNA: TGCAGCGTTGGCCCTAGCGGGGGGGCCGCGGATACGCAGTATTTT; CDR3 protein: CSVGPSGGAADTQYF
V gene: TRBV11-2; clone size: NA; J gene: TRBJ2-5; D gene: TRBD2; CDR3 DNA: TGTGCCAGCAGCTTAGGGCCCCTAGCGGGAAATAAAGAGACCCAGTACTTC; CDR3 protein: CASSLGPLAGNKETQYF